These 18 T cell receptor beta chains came from one sample sequenced in a study of blood T cell repertoires in COVID-19. Measured with immunoSEQ multiplex PCR; TCRdb has only the in-frame clones, and not every one. The sample yields approximately 120,000 clones, around 80% seen once. The sequencing input was peripheral blood. These receptors came from a man in his forties with active or convalescent COVID-19.

The chain employs TRBV2 and TRBJ2-5; no clear D. CDR1 and CDR2 (germline): SNHLY, FYNNEI. This CDR3 contains 12 residues. The V and J ends lost 8 bases and 1 base respectively, with 8 bases between them. CDR3 protein: CASFGSQETQYF. The CDR3 DNA is TGTGCCAGCTTCGGGTCCCAAGAGACCCAGTACTTC.

V and J are TRBV30 and TRBJ1-5; possibly TRBD1 for D (5 bases). In germline, CDR1 is GTSNPN, CDR2 SVGIG (reference sequence). This CDR3 has 16 residues. V lost 3 bases and J lost 2, with 17 bases in between. The CDR3 here is CAWSRGRGFRNQPQHF. The CDR3 region has the DNA TGTGCCTGGAGCCGAGGTCGGGGGTTTCGCAATCAGCCCCAGCATTTT. Full variable domain (outside the CDR3, taken from reference TRBV30 and TRBJ1-5): SQTIHQWPATLVQPVGSPLSLECTVEGTSNPNLYWYRQAAGRGLQLLFYSVGIGQISSEVPQNLSASRPQDRQFILSSKKLLLSDSGFYLCAWSRGRGFRNQPQHFGDGTRLSIL.

V gene TRBV5-1 combines with J gene TRBJ1-6, with D possibly TRBD1 on 5 matching bases. Germline values: CDR1 SGHRS, CDR2 YFSETQ. Between the trimmed V and J ends, which lost 3 bases and 12 bases, there was a span of 13 bases. This CDR3 contains 13 residues. In nucleotides, the CDR3 is TGCGCCAGCAGCTCAGACGGTCAGGGACCCCTCCACTTT. Amino acids: CASSSDGQGPLHF.

The chain links TRBV19 to TRBJ1-1; tentatively, D is TRBD1 (5 bases). The CDR3 has 16 residues. Trimming removed 0 bases from V and 3 bases from J, with 14 bases in between. In germline, CDR1 is LNHDA, CDR2 SQIVND (reference sequence). In nucleotides, the CDR3 is TGTGCCAGTAGTATAGACAGGGCGGTAAGTGACACTGAAGCTTTCTTT. This codes for CASSIDRAVSDTEAFF. The variable domain in full, with the rest retrieved from reference TRBV19 and TRBJ1-1, is DGGITQSPKYLFRKEGQNVTLSCEQNLNHDAMYWYRQDPGQGLRLIYYSQIVNDFQKGDIAEGYSVSREKKESFPLTVTSAQKNPTAFYLCASSIDRAVSDTEAFFGQGTRLTVV.

V is TRBV4-3 and J is TRBJ2-7; D is possibly TRBD2 (6 bases). Trimming cost V 0 bases and J 0 bases, with 9 bases left between them. CDR1 LGHNA and CDR2 YSLEER come from the germline V gene. This CDR3 region has 15 residues. DNA for the CDR3: TGCGCCAGCAGCCAAGACGCTAGCGTCTCCTACGAGCAGTACTTC. Translation: CASSQDASVSYEQYF.

The V gene is TRBV7-2, the J gene TRBJ2-5; 10 nucleotides align to TRBD2. V shed 3 bases, J shed 4 bases, and the junction held 8 bases outside the gene matches. Germline CDR1 is SGHTA and CDR2 is FQGNSA. There are 16 residues in the CDR3. This CDR3 is CASSFLAGARGETQYF. In DNA form, the CDR3 reads TGTGCCAGCAGCTTCCTAGCGGGGGCCAGGGGAGAGACCCAGTACTTC.

This chain joins TRBV5-1 and TRBJ1-5; no definite D call. Germline lookup yields CDR1 SGHRS and CDR2 YFSETQ. The CDR3 is 15 residues long. V gave up 4 bases and J gave up 7 bases, with 18 bases separating them. This CDR3 is CASSPSGDSGQPQHF. CDR3 DNA sequence: TGCGCCAGCAGCCCATCCGGGGATTCAGGACAGCCCCAGCATTTT.

The chain has TRBV19 and TRBJ2-1, with TRBD2 as a possible D gene (7 bases). The CDR3 has 14 amino acids. The germline V and J ends were trimmed by 0 bases and 6 bases, with 9 bases remaining between them. Per the germline V gene, CDR1 is LNHDA and CDR2 is SQIVND (reference sequence). CDR3: CASSIDRGANEQFF. CDR3 nucleotide sequence: TGTGCCAGTAGTATAGATCGGGGGGCCAATGAGCAGTTCTTC.

V usage is TRBV7-2 and J usage is TRBJ1-6; weak D call: TRBD1 (5 bases). V shed 5 bases and J shed 10 bases, with 15 bases lying between them. This CDR3 spans 14 amino acids. Germline assignment: CDR1 SGHTA and CDR2 FQGNSA. CDR3 DNA: TGTGCCAGCAGCGTAGTGTGGGGCGAGTCACCCCTCCACTTT. It codes for CASSVVWGESPLHF.

The V call is TRBV5-1, the J call TRBJ1-1; maybe TRBD1 (6 bases). Germline CDR1 SGHRS, CDR2 YFSETQ. V lost 4 bases to trimming and J lost 4 bases, with 14 bases between them. The CDR3 has 14 residues. Written as DNA, the CDR3 is TGCGCCAGCAGCCTGCAGGGGCGAGGCACTGAAGCTTTCTTT. Its translation: CASSLQGRGTEAFF.

V usage is TRBV28 and J usage is TRBJ2-7; D perhaps matches TRBD1 (6 bases). V lost 3 bases and J lost 5, with 14 bases in between. Per the germline V gene, CDR1 is MDHEN and CDR2 is SYDVKM. The CDR3 runs 14 residues. The CDR3 nucleotides are TGTGCCAGCAGTTTCGGCCAGGGGATCCACGAGCAGTACTTC. This codes for CASSFGQGIHEQYF.

The CDR3 loop reads CAWSPRGGAGANVLTF. DNA of the CDR3: TGTGCCTGGAGTCCCCGAGGGGGGGCTGGGGCCAACGTCCTGACTTTC. The J gene is TRBJ2-6, the V gene TRBV30; TRBD2 might be the D (7 bases). Trimming removed 2 bases at V and 2 bases at J, with 13 bases between. CDR1 GTSNPN and CDR2 SVGIG come from the germline V gene (reference sequence). The length of the CDR3 is 16 residues.

The chain employs TRBV15 and TRBJ1-4; 7 nucleotides line up with TRBD1. Germline assignment: CDR1 LNHNV and CDR2 YYDKDF (reference sequence). This CDR3 is built from 16 residues. Trimming cost V 1 base and J 6 bases; bases outside gene matches: 8. CDR3 DNA: TGTGCCACCAGCAGAGGTCCCGGGACAGACGATGAAAAACTGTTTTTT. Its translation: CATSRGPGTDDEKLFF.

This sequence joins TRBV24-1 and TRBJ2-2; 7 bases are a match to TRBD1. V shed 6 bases, J shed 2 bases, and the junction held 8 bases outside the gene matches. Germline CDR1 reads KGHDR; CDR2 reads SFDVKD. This CDR3 has 16 residues. Here the CDR3 DNA reads TGTGCCACCAGTAAGACAGGGTTTTCAAACACCGGGGAGCTGTTTTTT. This encodes CATSKTGFSNTGELFF.

This rearrangement joins TRBV28 to TRBJ2-7; D might be TRBD2 (6 bases). Germline CDR1 is MDHEN and CDR2 is SYDVKM. CDR3 length: 12 residues. V dropped 6 bases and J dropped 3 bases, with 9 bases sitting between them. CDR3 DNA: TGTGCCAGCAGCTCCGGGGGCTACGAGCAGTACTTC. Translated, it gives CASSSGGYEQYF.

The chain combines TRBV3-1 (or the pseudogene TRBV3-2) with TRBJ2-5; 7 nucleotides line up with TRBD1. V shed 3 bases and J 3 bases; nucleotides not matched to a gene: 7. The germline CDR1 and CDR2 sequences are LGHDT and YNNKEL (reference sequence). CDR3 length: 15 residues. CDR3 nucleotides: TGTGCCAGCAGCCACAGGGGGACAATAAAAGAGACCCAGTACTTC. Translated: CASSHRGTIKETQYF.

The J gene is TRBJ2-2, the V gene TRBV4-2, with a possible D match to TRBD2 (7 bases). This CDR3 is built from 15 residues. Germline V gene lookup returns CDR1 LGHNA and CDR2 YNFKEQ. V lost 3 bases to trimming and J lost 8 bases, with 16 bases between them. CDR3 loop: CASSQAGGGGGELFF. DNA for the CDR3: TGTGCCAGCAGCCAGGCCGGCGGGGGCGGGGGGGAGCTGTTTTTT.

In this sample, this clone turned up a few times. The V gene is TRBV28, the J gene TRBJ2-1; D gene unclear. The length of the CDR3 is 15 residues. CDR1 and CDR2 (germline): MDHEN, SYDVKM. The germline V and J ends were trimmed by 4 bases and 5 bases, with 15 bases remaining between them. The CDR3 sequence: CASSSINTENNEQFF. For the CDR3, the DNA is TGTGCCAGCAGTTCCATAAACACAGAGAACAATGAGCAGTTCTTC.